This T cell receptor beta chain was recorded in a study of shared clonotypes between healthy human individuals. Germline V CDR1 and CDR2: SGHTS, YDEGEE. This CDR3 has 14 residues. The V end was cut by 4 bases, the J end by 0 bases, with 8 bases between. The protocol was immunoSEQ multiplex PCR, while the TCRdb copy is restricted to in-frame clones and leaves out a portion. This sample has under 750,000 clones; roughly 72% occur once, and the top ten carry around 1.8%. Note on this clone: What it binds is unknown.

The study, taken as a whole, reports: Investigators expected sequencing depth to affect clonotype sharing among donors. Compared with clonotypes that all four donors shared, non-shared clonotypes had lower generation probabilities.

The chain joins TRBV5-8 to TRBJ1-5; no firm D call. The source material was memory CD4+ T cells sorted from blood. Subset noted: CD45RA-negative fraction. The clonotype was recovered from a woman between 25 and 40 years old in good health. CDR3 sequence: CASSKRPSNQPQHF. CDR3 nucleotide sequence: TGTGCCAGCAGCAAAAGACCTAGCAATCAGCCCCAGCATTTT. Complete variable domain (other parts from reference TRBV5-8 and TRBJ1-5): EAGVTQSPTHLIKTRGQQATLRCSPISGHTSVYWYQQALGLGLQFLLWYDEGEERNRGNFPPRFSGRQFPNYSSELNVNALELEDSALYLCASSKRPSNQPQHFGDGTRLSIL.